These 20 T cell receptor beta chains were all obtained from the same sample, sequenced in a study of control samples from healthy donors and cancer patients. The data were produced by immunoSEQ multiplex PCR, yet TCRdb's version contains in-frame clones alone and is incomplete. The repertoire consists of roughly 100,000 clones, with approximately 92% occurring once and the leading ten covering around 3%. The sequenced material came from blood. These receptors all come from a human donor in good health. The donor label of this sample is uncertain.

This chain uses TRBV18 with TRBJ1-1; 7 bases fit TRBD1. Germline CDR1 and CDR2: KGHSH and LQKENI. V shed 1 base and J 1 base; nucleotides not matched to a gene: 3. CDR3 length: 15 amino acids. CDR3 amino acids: CASSPQGASNTEAFF. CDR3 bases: TGTGCCAGCTCACCACAGGGGGCCTCGAACACTGAAGCTTTCTTT.

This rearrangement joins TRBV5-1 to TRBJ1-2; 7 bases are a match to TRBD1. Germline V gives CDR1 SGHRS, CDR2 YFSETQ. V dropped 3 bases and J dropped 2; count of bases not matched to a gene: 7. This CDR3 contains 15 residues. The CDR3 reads CASSSVQGTNYGYTF. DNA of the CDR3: TGCGCCAGCAGCTCGGTACAGGGGACGAACTATGGCTACACCTTC.

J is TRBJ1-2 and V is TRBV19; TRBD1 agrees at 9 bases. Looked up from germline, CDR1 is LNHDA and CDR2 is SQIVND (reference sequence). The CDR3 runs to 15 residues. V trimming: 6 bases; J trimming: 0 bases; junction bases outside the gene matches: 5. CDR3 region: CASRDRGAANYGYTF. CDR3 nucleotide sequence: TGTGCCAGTAGGGACAGGGGCGCCGCTAACTATGGCTACACCTTC. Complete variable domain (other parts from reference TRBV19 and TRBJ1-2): DGGITQSPKYLFRKEGQNVTLSCEQNLNHDAMYWYRQDPGQGLRLIYYSQIVNDFQKGDIAEGYSVSREKKESFPLTVTSAQKNPTAFYLCASRDRGAANYGYTFGSGTRLTVV.

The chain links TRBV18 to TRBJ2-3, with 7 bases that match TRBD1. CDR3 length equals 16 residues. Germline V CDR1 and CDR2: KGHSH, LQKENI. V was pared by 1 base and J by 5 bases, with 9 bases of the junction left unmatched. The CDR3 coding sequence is TGTGCCAGCTCACCACGCCAGGAGCAGGGGGTAGATACGCAGTATTTT. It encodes CASSPRQEQGVDTQYF. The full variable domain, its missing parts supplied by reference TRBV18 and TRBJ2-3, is NAGVMQNPRHLVRRRGQEARLRCSPMKGHSHVYWYRQLPEEGLKFMVYLQKENIIDESGMPKERFSAEFPKEGPSILRIQQVVRGDSAAYFCASSPRQEQGVDTQYFGPGTRLTVL.

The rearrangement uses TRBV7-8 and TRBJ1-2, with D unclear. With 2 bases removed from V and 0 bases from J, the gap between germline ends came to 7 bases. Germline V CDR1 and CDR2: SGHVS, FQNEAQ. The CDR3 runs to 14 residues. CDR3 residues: CASSLHGSNYGYTF. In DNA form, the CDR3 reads TGTGCCAGCAGCTTACATGGGTCTAACTATGGCTACACCTTC.

In nucleotides, the CDR3 is TGTGCTAGTGGCTCCGGGACAGGCCAAGAGACCCAGTACTTC. Its protein product is CASGSGTGQETQYF. V and J are TRBV12-5 and TRBJ2-5; 8 nucleotides align to TRBD1. With V trimmed by 6 bases and J by 1 base, 4 bases remained unmatched. The CDR3 runs 14 residues. Germline V CDR1 and CDR2: LGHNT, FRNRAP.

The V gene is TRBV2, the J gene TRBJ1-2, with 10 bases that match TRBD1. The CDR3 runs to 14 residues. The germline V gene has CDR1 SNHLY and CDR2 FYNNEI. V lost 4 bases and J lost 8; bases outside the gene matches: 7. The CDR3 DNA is TGTGCCAGCAGTGGACGACAGGGGGCTTGGGGCTACACCTTC. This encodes CASSGRQGAWGYTF.

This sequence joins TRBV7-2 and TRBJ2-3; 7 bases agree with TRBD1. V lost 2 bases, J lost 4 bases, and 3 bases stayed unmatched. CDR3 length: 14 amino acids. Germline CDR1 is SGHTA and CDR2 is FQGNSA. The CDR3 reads CASSLIGGADTQYF. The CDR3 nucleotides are TGTGCCAGCAGCTTAATAGGGGGCGCAGATACGCAGTATTTT. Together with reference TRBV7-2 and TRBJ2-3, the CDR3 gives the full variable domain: GAGVSQSPSNKVTEKGKDVELRCDPISGHTALYWYRQSLGQGLEFLIYFQGNSAPDKSGLPSDRFSAERTGGSVSTLTIQRTQQEDSAVYLCASSLIGGADTQYFGPGTRLTVL.

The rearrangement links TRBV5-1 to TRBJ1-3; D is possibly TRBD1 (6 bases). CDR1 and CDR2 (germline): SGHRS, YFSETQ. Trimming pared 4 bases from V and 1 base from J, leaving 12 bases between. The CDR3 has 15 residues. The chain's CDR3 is CASSEQGGSGNTIYF. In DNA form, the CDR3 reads TGCGCCAGCAGCGAACAGGGAGGGTCTGGAAACACCATATATTTT.

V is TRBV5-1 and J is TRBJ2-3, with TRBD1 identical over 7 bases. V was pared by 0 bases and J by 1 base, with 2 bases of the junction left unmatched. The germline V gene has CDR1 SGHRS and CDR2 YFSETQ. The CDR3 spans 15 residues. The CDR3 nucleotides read TGCGCCAGCAGCTTGGAGAGGGGGCGCACAGATACGCAGTATTTT. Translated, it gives CASSLERGRTDTQYF.

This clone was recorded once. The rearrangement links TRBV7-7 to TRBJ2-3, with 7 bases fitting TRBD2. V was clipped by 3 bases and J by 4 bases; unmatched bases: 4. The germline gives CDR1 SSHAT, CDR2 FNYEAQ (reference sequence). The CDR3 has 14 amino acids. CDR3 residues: CASSLGRGSDTQYF. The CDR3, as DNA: TGTGCCAGCAGCTTGGGGCGGGGGTCAGATACGCAGTATTTT.

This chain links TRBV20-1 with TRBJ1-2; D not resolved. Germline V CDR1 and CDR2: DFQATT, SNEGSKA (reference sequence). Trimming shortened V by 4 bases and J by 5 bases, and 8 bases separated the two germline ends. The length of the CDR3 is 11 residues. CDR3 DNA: TGCAGTGCTAACGCCCTTTATGGCTACACCTTC. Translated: CSANALYGYTF.

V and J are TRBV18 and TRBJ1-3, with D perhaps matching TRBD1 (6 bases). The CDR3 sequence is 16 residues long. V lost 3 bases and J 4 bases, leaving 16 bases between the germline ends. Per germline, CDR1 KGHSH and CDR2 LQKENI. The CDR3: CASSPRTETTGNTIYF. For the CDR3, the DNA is TGTGCCAGCTCACCTCGGACAGAAACTACCGGAAACACCATATATTTT. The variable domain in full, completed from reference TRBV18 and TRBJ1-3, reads NAGVMQNPRHLVRRRGQEARLRCSPMKGHSHVYWYRQLPEEGLKFMVYLQKENIIDESGMPKERFSAEFPKEGPSILRIQQVVRGDSAAYFCASSPRTETTGNTIYFGEGSWLTVV.

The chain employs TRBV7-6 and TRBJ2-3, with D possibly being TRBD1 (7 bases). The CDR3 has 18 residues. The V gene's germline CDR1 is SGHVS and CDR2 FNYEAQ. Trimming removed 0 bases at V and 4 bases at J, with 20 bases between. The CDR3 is CASSLAWSGGSQSDTQYF. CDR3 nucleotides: TGTGCCAGCAGCTTAGCGTGGTCAGGGGGGTCTCAATCAGATACGCAGTATTTT.

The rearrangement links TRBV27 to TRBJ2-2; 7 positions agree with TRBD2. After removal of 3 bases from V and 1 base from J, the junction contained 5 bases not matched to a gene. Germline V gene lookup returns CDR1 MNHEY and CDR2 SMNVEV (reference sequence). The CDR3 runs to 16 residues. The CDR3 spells CASSFPSGVNTGELFF. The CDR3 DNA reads TGTGCCAGCAGTTTCCCAAGCGGGGTGAACACCGGGGAGCTGTTTTTT.

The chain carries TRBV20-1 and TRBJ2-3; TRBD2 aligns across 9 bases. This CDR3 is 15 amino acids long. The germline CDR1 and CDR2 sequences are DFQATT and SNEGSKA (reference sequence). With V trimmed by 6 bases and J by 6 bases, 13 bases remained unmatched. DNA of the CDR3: TGCAGTGCGAGTAAAGAACTAGCGGGTTCCGATACGCAGTATTTT. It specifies CSASKELAGSDTQYF.

In DNA, the CDR3 is TGTGCCAGCAGTTCAGGACGGGGCATATATTTT. It codes for CASSSGRGIYF. The chain couples TRBV6-2 or TRBV6-3 to TRBJ1-3; D is ambiguous. Trimming cost V 4 bases and J 12 bases, with 10 bases left between them. The CDR3 is 11 residues long. CDR1 and CDR2 (germline): MNHEY, SVGEGT.

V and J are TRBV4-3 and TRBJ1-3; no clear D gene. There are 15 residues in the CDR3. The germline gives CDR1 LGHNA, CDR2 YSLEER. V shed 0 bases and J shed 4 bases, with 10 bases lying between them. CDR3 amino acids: CASSQDQNQGNTIYF. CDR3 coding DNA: TGCGCCAGCAGCCAAGATCAAAATCAGGGAAACACCATATATTTT.

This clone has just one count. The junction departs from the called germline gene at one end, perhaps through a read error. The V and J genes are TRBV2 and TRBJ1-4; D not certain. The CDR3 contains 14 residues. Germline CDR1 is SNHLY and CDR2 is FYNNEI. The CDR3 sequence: CASSEVAGIPSPYF. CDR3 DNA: TGTGCCAGCAGTGAAGTCGCAGGAATCCCCTCACCATATTTT.

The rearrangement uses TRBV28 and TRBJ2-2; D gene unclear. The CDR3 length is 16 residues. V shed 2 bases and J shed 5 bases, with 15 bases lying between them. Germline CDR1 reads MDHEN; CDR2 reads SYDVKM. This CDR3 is CASSLVRADETGELFF. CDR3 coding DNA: TGTGCCAGCAGTTTAGTAAGGGCAGATGAGACCGGGGAGCTGTTTTTT. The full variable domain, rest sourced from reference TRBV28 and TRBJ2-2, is DVKVTQSSRYLVKRTGEKVFLECVQDMDHENMFWYRQDPGLGLRLIYFSYDVKMKEKGDIPEGYSVSREKKERFSLILESASTNQTSMYLCASSLVRADETGELFFGEGSRLTVL.